This paragraph covers one T cell receptor beta chain sequence. Trimming removed 1 base at V and 6 bases at J, with 1 base between. CDR3 length equals 10 residues. CDR1 and CDR2 from the germline V gene are MDHEN and SYDVKM. The sample comes from a study of chemoradiotherapy in HPV16-positive cancers. Measured with immunoSEQ multiplex PCR; TCRdb has only the in-frame clones, and not every one. The sample comprises roughly 39,000 clones, roughly 77% of which are singletons, and 4.5% to 5.5% rests with the top ten. The origin of this receptor is a human donor with HPV-associated anogenital cancer. The V and J genes are TRBV28 and TRBJ2-7; D gene uncertain. Sequencing was performed on blood, taken from a patient who underwent chemoradiotherapy. CDR3 DNA: TGTGCCAGCAGTTTATCCGAGCAGTACTTC. Its protein is CASSLSEQYF.